The TCR beta chain under discussion was sequenced for a study of blood T cell repertoires in COVID-19. Across the whole study: The origin of the acute and convalescent COVID-19 samples was the United States, Italy and Spain. In each case, the material was cDNA or gDNA derived from T cells, B-cell-depleted T cells, or PBMCs.

CDR3 size: 15 residues. V was pared by 4 bases and J by 1 base, with 1 base of the junction left unmatched. From germline, CDR1 is LNHDA and CDR2 SQIVND (reference sequence). As originally analysed: Amplification of reference gene primers was used by the study to estimate nucleated cell counts. Some clones are missing from TCRdb's copy, which holds only in-frame ones; the method was immunoSEQ multiplex PCR. For V, J and clone size, that table is used; D and trimming come from the DNA. Counted here are 45,000 to 65,000 clones, 70% to 85% occurring once; the ten biggest clones make up less than 4.5%. Sequencing was performed on peripheral blood. The sequence came from a man aged 60 to 69 with acute or convalescent COVID-19. This sequence joins TRBV19 and TRBJ1-6, with TRBD1 identical over 7 bases. The CDR3 loop is CASSTGQSYNSPLHF. The CDR3 coding sequence is TGTGCCAGTAGTACGGGACAGTCCTATAATTCACCCCTCCACTTT.